These 17 T cell receptor beta chains were sequenced from one sample in a study of cytomegalovirus exposure and HLA in healthy donors. The PCR employed 60 Vbeta primers together with 13 Jbeta primers. Produced via immunoSEQ multiplex PCR; TCRdb's table is partial and in-frame only. The data hold roughly 150,000 clones, with about three fifths observed a single time. Sequencing input: PBMCs. The receptor source for this set is a woman under 40 in good health and CMV-seropositive.

This clone was observed a handful of times. Since no conserved phenylalanine or tryptophan closes the CDR3, a read error is the likely cause. The DNA is omitted, as the CDR3 cannot be located on it reliably, and the CDR3 follows TCRdb's listing. This sequence joins TRBV6-1 and TRBJ1-6. A total of 12 residues make up the CDR3, ends included. Per germline, CDR1 MNHNS and CDR2 SASEGT. Here the CDR3 reads CASSESRGALEV.

This clone was seen a few times. The genes are TRBV6-1 and TRBJ1-1, with 12 bases that match TRBD1. Trimming at V came to 1 base and at J to 1 base, leaving 4 bases not matched to a gene. The CDR3 runs to 17 residues. Germline CDR1 is MNHNS and CDR2 is SASEGT. The CDR3 DNA is TGTGCCAGCAGTGAAGGAGGGACAGGGGGCTGGAACACTGAAGCTTTCTTT. It specifies CASSEGGTGGWNTEAFF.

The CDR3 loop is CASSLGTVVQYF. The CDR3 nucleotides are TGTGCCAGCAGTTTGGGCACGGTGGTGCAGTACTTC. The chain combines TRBV28 with TRBJ2-7; no firm D call. The CDR3 is 12 amino acids. Germline V lookup: CDR1 MDHEN, CDR2 SYDVKM. Trimming cost V 3 bases and J 9 bases, with 12 bases left between them.

This clone was seen a few times. The chain employs TRBV4-2 and TRBJ1-4, with D unresolved. Trimming took off 1 base at V and 8 bases at J, with 11 bases between the two ends. This CDR3 is 14 amino acids long. Germline V gene data show CDR1 as LGHNA and CDR2 as YNFKEQ. The CDR3 reads CASSQGPVPEKLFF. CDR3 DNA sequence: TGTGCCAGCAGCCAAGGGCCTGTACCCGAAAAACTGTTTTTT.

The chain has TRBV9 and TRBJ2-2, with a weak D call TRBD2 (6 bases). CDR1 and CDR2 (germline): SGDLS, YYNGEE. CDR3 length: 17 residues. Trimming removed 0 bases from V and 1 base from J, with 13 bases in between. The DNA for the CDR3 is TGTGCCAGCAGCGTAGCTACTTACGGGAGGAACACCGGGGAGCTGTTTTTT. This encodes CASSVATYGRNTGELFF.

The rearrangement joins TRBV4-1 to TRBJ1-2, with unresolved D. The CDR3 length is 13 residues. Trimming pared 3 bases from V and 1 base from J, leaving 6 bases between. CDR1 and CDR2 from the germline V gene are MGHRA and YSYEKL. The CDR3 is CASSQRVNYGYTF. The CDR3 DNA reads TGCGCCAGCAGCCAGCGGGTTAACTATGGCTACACCTTC.

This rearrangement joins TRBV28 to TRBJ2-7; 7 bases map to TRBD2. Germline V lookup: CDR1 MDHEN, CDR2 SYDVKM. CDR3 length equals 14 residues. J was trimmed by 2 bases and V by 3 bases; bases with no gene match: 4. In nucleotides, the CDR3 is TGTGCCAGCAGTTTTGGGGGGGTTACCTACGAGCAGTACTTC. It codes for CASSFGGVTYEQYF.

The chain employs TRBV19 and TRBJ2-7; D perhaps matches TRBD1 (6 bases). Trimming removed 3 bases at V and 6 bases at J, with 18 bases between. This CDR3 is 15 amino acids long. Germline V gene sequence: CDR1 LNHDA, CDR2 SQIVND (reference sequence). The DNA for the CDR3 is TGTGCCAGTAGTATTGTTGGGGGCGCAGTGGGCGAGCAGTACTTC. Its protein product is CASSIVGGAVGEQYF.

The chain employs TRBV10-1 and TRBJ2-1; 9 bases map to TRBD2. V lost 6 bases to trimming and J lost 3 bases; unmatched junction nucleotides: 9. CDR1 is WNHNN and CDR2 is SYGVQD in the germline V gene (reference sequence). This CDR3 has 16 amino acids. The CDR3 protein is CASSRSVSGGYNEQFF. CDR3 nucleotide sequence: TGCGCCAGCAGCCGATCGGTTAGCGGGGGCTACAATGAGCAGTTCTTC.

The DNA for the CDR3 is TGCGCCAGCAGCTTACCGACCGGGACAGGCGCCACTGAAGCTTTCTTT. Translation gives CASSLPTGTGATEAFF. V usage is TRBV5-1 and J usage is TRBJ1-1; 8 nucleotides match TRBD1. V lost 2 bases, J lost 4 bases, and 10 bases stayed unmatched. The CDR3 is made up of 16 amino acids. CDR1 and CDR2 (germline): SGHRS, YFSETQ.

This chain joins TRBV7-6 and TRBJ2-7, with TRBD1 matching over 7 bases. The V and J ends lost 6 bases and 2 bases, in that order; junction bases with no gene match: 4. Germline V gene lookup returns CDR1 SGHVS and CDR2 FNYEAQ. This CDR3 spans 13 amino acids. CDR3 region: CASRPTGAYEQYF. The CDR3 DNA reads as TGTGCCAGCAGGCCTACAGGGGCCTACGAGCAGTACTTC.

This clone was seen only a few times. V gene TRBV6-6 combines with J gene TRBJ1-5, with 8 bases that match TRBD1. From germline, CDR1 is MNHNY and CDR2 SVGAGI (reference sequence). J gave up 6 bases and V 6 bases, and 10 bases lay outside the gene matches. The CDR3 loop spans 15 amino acids. The CDR3, as DNA: TGTGCCAGCAGCCCGGGACAGGTAGTCGGTCAGCCCCAGCATTTT. It yields the protein CASSPGQVVGQPQHF.

This clone occurred a few times. At the DNA level, this CDR3 is encoded by other sequences in the same sample as well. This chain uses TRBV7-9 with TRBJ1-2, with D possibly matching TRBD1 (5 bases). This CDR3 is 12 amino acids long. Trimming took off 3 bases at V and 8 bases at J, with 10 bases between the two ends. Germline V gene data show CDR1 as SEHNR and CDR2 as FQNEAQ (reference sequence). The CDR3 nucleotides read TGTGCCAGCAGCTTGGGGGGGTACGGCTACACCTTC. This gives the protein CASSLGGYGYTF.

This chain joins TRBV14 and TRBJ2-5; tentative D call: TRBD2 (6 bases). Germline CDR1 is SGHDN and CDR2 is FVKESK. The CDR3 consists of 12 residues. The V end lost 4 bases, the J end lost 10 bases, and 13 bases lay between the germline ends. The CDR3 region has the DNA TGTGCCAGCAGCCCACGACTAGGGAGCCAGTACTTC. Its protein product is CASSPRLGSQYF.

This chain joins TRBV5-4 and TRBJ2-2; 9 nucleotides align to TRBD1. This CDR3 is 15 amino acids long. Germline loops: CDR1 SGHNT, CDR2 YYREEE (reference sequence). After removal of 4 bases from V and 1 base from J, the junction contained 2 bases not matched to a gene. The CDR3 is CASSLGQGNTGELFF. In DNA form, the CDR3 reads TGTGCCAGCAGCCTGGGACAGGGGAACACCGGGGAGCTGTTTTTT.

This clone occurred a few times. The chain uses TRBV7-2 and TRBJ2-5, with D possibly being TRBD1 (6 bases). V lost 5 bases, J lost 5 bases, and 15 bases lay in between. This CDR3 is built from 14 residues. The germline gives CDR1 SGHTA, CDR2 FQGNSA. The CDR3 nucleotides read TGTGCCAGCAGCCAAGGACAGTATCGTGAGACCCAGTACTTC. Its protein product is CASSQGQYRETQYF.

The V call is TRBV15, the J call TRBJ2-7, with 10 bases that match TRBD1. Germline-derived CDR1 and CDR2 are LNHNV and YYDKDF (reference sequence). There are 15 residues in the CDR3. J gave up 7 bases and V 5 bases, and 11 bases lay outside the gene matches. CDR3 amino acids: CATSLTDRGVGEQYF. CDR3 nucleotides: TGTGCCACCAGCTTGACGGACAGGGGGGTGGGAGAGCAGTACTTC.